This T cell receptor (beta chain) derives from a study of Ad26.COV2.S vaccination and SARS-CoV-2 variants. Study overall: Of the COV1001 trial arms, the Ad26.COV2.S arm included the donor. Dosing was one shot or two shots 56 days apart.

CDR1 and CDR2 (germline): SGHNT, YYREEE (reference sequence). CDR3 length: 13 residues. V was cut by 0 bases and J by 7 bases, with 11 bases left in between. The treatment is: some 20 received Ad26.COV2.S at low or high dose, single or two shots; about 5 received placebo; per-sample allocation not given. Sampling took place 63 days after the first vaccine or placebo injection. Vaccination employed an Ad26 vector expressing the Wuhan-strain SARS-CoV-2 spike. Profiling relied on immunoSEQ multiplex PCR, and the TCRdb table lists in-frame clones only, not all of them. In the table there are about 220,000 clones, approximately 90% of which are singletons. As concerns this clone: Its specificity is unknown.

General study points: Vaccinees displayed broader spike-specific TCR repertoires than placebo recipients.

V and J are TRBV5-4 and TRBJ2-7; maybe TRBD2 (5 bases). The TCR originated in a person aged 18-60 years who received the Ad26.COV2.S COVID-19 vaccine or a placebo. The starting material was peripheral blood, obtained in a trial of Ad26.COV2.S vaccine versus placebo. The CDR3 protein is CASSLGAGEEQYF. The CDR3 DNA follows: TGTGCCAGCAGCTTGGGCGCTGGGGAGGAGCAGTACTTC.